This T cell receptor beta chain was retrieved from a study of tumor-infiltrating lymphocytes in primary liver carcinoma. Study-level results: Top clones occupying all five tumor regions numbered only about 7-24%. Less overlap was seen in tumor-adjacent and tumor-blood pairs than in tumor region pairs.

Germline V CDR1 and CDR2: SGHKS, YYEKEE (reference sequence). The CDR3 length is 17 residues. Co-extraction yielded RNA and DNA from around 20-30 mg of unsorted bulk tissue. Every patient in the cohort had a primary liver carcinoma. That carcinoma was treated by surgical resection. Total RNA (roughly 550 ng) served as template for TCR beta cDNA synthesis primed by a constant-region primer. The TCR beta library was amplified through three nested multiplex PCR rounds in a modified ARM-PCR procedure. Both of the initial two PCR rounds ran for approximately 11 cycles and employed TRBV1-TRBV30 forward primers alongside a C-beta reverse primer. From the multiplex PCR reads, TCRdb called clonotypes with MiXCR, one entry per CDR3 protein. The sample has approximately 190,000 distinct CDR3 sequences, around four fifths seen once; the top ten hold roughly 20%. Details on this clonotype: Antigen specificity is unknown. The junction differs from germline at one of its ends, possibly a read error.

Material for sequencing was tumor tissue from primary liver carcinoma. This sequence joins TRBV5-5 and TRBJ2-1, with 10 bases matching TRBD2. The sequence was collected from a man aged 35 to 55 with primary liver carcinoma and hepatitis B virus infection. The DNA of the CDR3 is TGCGCCAGCAGCCGGGCTCTAGGCCTAGCGGGAGATAATGAGCAGTTCTTC. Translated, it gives CASSRALGLAGDNEQFF.